This TCR beta chain is drawn from a study of blood T cell repertoires in COVID-19. Study background: Whether acute or convalescent, the COVID-19 samples came from the United States, Italy and Spain. PBMCs, B-cell-depleted T cells, or T cells were the source of the cDNA or gDNA that made up the material.

Trimming shortened V by 7 bases and J by 8 bases, and 12 bases separated the two germline ends. Per the germline V gene, CDR1 is SNHLY and CDR2 is FYNNEI. This CDR3 comprises 13 residues. In the authors' workflow: Researchers report that nucleated cell counts were estimated from reference gene primer amplification. Measured with immunoSEQ multiplex PCR; TCRdb has only the in-frame clones, and not every one. That table gives V, J and clone size, and the DNA gave D and trimming. The sample lists about 210,000 clones; 92% were seen once. Sequencing was performed on peripheral blood. The receptor was derived from a young man with acute or convalescent COVID-19. The V call is TRBV2, the J call TRBJ1-6; no definite D call. The CDR3 sequence: CASINRPDSPLHF. CDR3 DNA sequence: TGTGCCAGCATCAACCGCCCGGATTCACCCCTCCACTTT.